This is a list of T cell receptor beta chains from one sample in a study of T cells in Graves' hyperthyroidism and ophthalmopathy. TCRdb re-called the multiplex PCR reads with MiXCR, one entry per CDR3 protein. The data contain around 530,000 distinct CDR3 sequences, roughly 18% of them seen just once; the ten biggest clones take up approximately 16%. Material for sequencing was blood. Receptors were obtained from a woman between 18 and 29 years old with Graves' ophthalmopathy. CDR3s include the opening cysteine and the closing phenylalanine or tryptophan. D genes are given only for firm matches. Rows give clone size only sometimes, using once, few, many, or a class for an expanded clone.

cdr3_length | j_call | d_call | clone_size | v_call | cdr3_nt | cdr3_aa
16 | TRBJ1-1 | . | few | TRBV4-1 | TGCGCCAGCAGCCTTTCCGTCGCGGGGGTGAACACTGAAGCTTTCTTT | CASSLSVAGVNTEAFF
16 | TRBJ2-5 | TRBD2 | many | TRBV7-2 | TGTGCCAGCAGCTTAGTACTAGCGGGAGTTGGAGAGACCCAGTACTTC | CASSLVLAGVGETQYF
15 | TRBJ2-3 | TRBD2 | . | TRBV9 | TGTGCCAGCAGCGATCGACCAGCGGGAGAAGATACGCAGTATTTT | CASSDRPAGEDTQYF
13 | TRBJ1-1 | . | many | TRBV27 | TGTGCCAGCAGTTTATCCAGCCTCACTGAAGCTTTCTTT | CASSLSSLTEAFF
17 | TRBJ2-5 | TRBD2 | once | TRBV25-1 | TGTGCCAGCAGTGAATGGTCCCCTTCTAGCGGGGGGGAGACCCAGTACTTC | CASSEWSPSSGGETQYF
12 | TRBJ2-7 | . | many | TRBV2 | TGTGCCAGCAGTGAAGGTACCAGCGAGCAGTACTTC | CASSEGTSEQYF
16 | TRBJ2-2 | . | many | TRBV6-1 | TGTGCCAGCACCCTTGGGGCGGACCGGTACGCCGGGGAGCTGTTTTTT | CASTLGADRYAGELFF
16 | TRBJ2-5 | TRBD2 | many | TRBV20-1 | TGCAGTGCTCCCGGGACTAGCGGGAGGAGTGGGGAGACCCAGTACTTC | CSAPGTSGRSGETQYF
17 | TRBJ1-3 | TRBD1 | . | TRBV9 | TGTGCCAGCAGCGTAGGGACAGGTTATAGCTCTGGAAACACCATATATTTT | CASSVGTGYSSGNTIYF
15 | TRBJ1-5 | . | . | TRBV20-1 | TGCAGTGCTAGAGATCACGGAATTGGCAATCAGCCCCAGCATTTT | CSARDHGIGNQPQHF
13 | TRBJ1-2 | . | few | TRBV27 | TGTGCCAGCAGTTCCGGGGCCGGCTATGGCTACACCTTC | CASSSGAGYGYTF
12 | TRBJ2-7 | . | few | TRBV28 | TGTGCCAGCAAATCCCAGCTCTACGAGCAGTACTTC | CASKSQLYEQYF
15 | TRBJ1-2 | . | many | TRBV30 | TGTGCCTGGAGTGAATCCGGCGGGGAAGACTATGGCTACACCTTC | CAWSESGGEDYGYTF
16 | TRBJ2-3 | TRBD2 | few | TRBV4-1 | TGCGCCAGCAGCGCAGGGTCTAGCGGGAGTTCAGATACGCAGTATTTT | CASSAGSSGSSDTQYF
16 | TRBJ1-5 | . | . | TRBV3-1 | TGTGCCAGCAGCCAAGACTGGGGGGTCAGCAATCAGCCCCAGCATTTT | CASSQDWGVSNQPQHF
14 | TRBJ1-5 | . | . | TRBV7-2 | TGTGCCGGCAGCGGGGGGCTCGGCAATCAGCCCCAGCATTTT | CAGSGGLGNQPQHF
15 | TRBJ1-1 | . | . | TRBV15 | TGTGCCACCAGCAGCTGGGGGTGGCAGAACACTGAAGCTTTCTTT | CATSSWGWQNTEAFF
14 | TRBJ1-1 | . | . | TRBV4-1 | TGCGCCAGCCGCCCGATTGGGGGGAACACTGAAGCTTTCTTT | CASRPIGGNTEAFF
16 | TRBJ2-7 | TRBD1 | many | TRBV6-6 | TGTGCCAGCAGTTACTCCGCTCGGACAGGGTGGAACGAGCAGTACTTC | CASSYSARTGWNEQYF
13 | TRBJ1-2 | TRBD1 | many | TRBV20-1 | TGCAGTGCCCAGGCAGGGGGCCCCTATGGCTACACCTTC | CSAQAGGPYGYTF
13 | TRBJ2-1 | . | few | TRBV11-3 | TGTGCCAGCAGTGAAGTGGGTAGCGGTGAGCAGTTCTTC | CASSEVGSGEQFF
15 | TRBJ2-7 | TRBD2 | many | TRBV11-2 | TGTGCCAGCAGCGAGACGGGACTAGCGGGGGGTATTTCACACTTC | CASSETGLAGGISHF
12 | TRBJ1-5 | . | many | TRBV13 | TGTGCCAGCAGCTACTCCGGGACGGAACAGCATTTT | CASSYSGTEQHF
18 | TRBJ2-6 | . | . | TRBV5-1 | TGCGCCAGCAGCTCATCAGACAGTTTAAGCTCTGGGGCCAACGTCCTGACTTTC | CASSSSDSLSSGANVLTF
18 | TRBJ2-1 | . | many | TRBV30 | TGTGCCTGGAGTGTAGTTTCGCTATTTGTCTCGGGATACAATGAGCAGTTCTTC | CAWSVVSLFVSGYNEQFF
15 | TRBJ1-1 | . | few | TRBV20-1 | TGCAGTGCTAACCCCGAGGGTTATTTGAACACTGAAGCTTTCTTT | CSANPEGYLNTEAFF
15 | TRBJ2-7 | TRBD1 | many | TRBV6-2/TRBV6-3 | TGTGCCAGCAGTACCCGGGACAGGCTCATCCACGAGCAGTACTTC | CASSTRDRLIHEQYF
13 | TRBJ2-7 | . | few | TRBV29-1 | TGCAGCGTTTTAACCGATGGAGCCTACGAGCAGTACTTC | CSVLTDGAYEQYF
14 | TRBJ2-7 | TRBD2 | many | TRBV7-2 | TGTGCCAGCAGTAAAGCGGGAGGGCCTTACGAGCAGTACTTC | CASSKAGGPYEQYF
13 | TRBJ2-1 | TRBD1 | many | TRBV29-1 | TGCAGCGCCGGGACAGCTGCATACAATGAGCAGTTCTTC | CSAGTAAYNEQFF
16 | TRBJ2-7 | TRBD1 | few | TRBV10-3 | TGTGCCATCAGTGACTCTTCTGGGACAGGGGCCTACGAGCAGTACTTC | CAISDSSGTGAYEQYF
16 | TRBJ1-1 | . | few | TRBV4-2 | TGTGCCAGCAGCCAAGGTCTGCATGAGATGAACACTGAAGCTTTCTTT | CASSQGLHEMNTEAFF
15 | TRBJ2-3 | TRBD2 | many | TRBV27 | TGTGCCAGCAACTCAGCGGGAGGGCCCGTAGATACGCAGTATTTT | CASNSAGGPVDTQYF